Included here is one T cell receptor (beta chain) sequence, with context. A J-beta primer mix and a sample-barcoded 5' primer were used in a second PCR of about 7 to 12 cycles. TCRdb redid the calling of the 5' RACE reads with MiXCR, one entry per CDR3 protein. In the table there are 1.5 million to 2 million distinct CDR3 sequences, roughly 27% of which are singletons. The entry originates in a study of blood T cells in healthy people across ages. V trimming: 0 bases; J trimming: 6 bases; junction bases outside the gene matches: 6. The CDR3 contains 14 residues. The V gene's germline CDR1 is DFQATT and CDR2 SNEGSKA (reference sequence).

The TCR was taken from a woman aged 25 to 45 in good health. The V gene is TRBV20-1, the J gene TRBJ1-2; 8 bases match TRBD1. Sequencing was carried out using blood. The CDR3 here is CSARDPQGGNGYTF. CDR3 nucleotide sequence: TGCAGTGCTAGAGACCCACAGGGGGGGAATGGCTACACCTTC.